This T cell receptor (beta chain) was sequenced during a study of shared clonotypes between healthy human individuals. Study-wide points: Across subsets, estimated richness was generally greater for naive than for memory populations. Naive CD4 clonotype sharing across a few donors was about 5%. What rarefaction showed was incomplete sorted-subset sequencing despite large depth.

Template for every sorted-subset replicate PCR totaled 150 to 250 ng DNA, roughly 30,000 T cell genomes. Assay used: immunoSEQ multiplex PCR; TCRdb lists only in-frame clones, some missing. The sample contains 2,500,000 or so clones, under 95% of which appear only once. Unmatched junction bases numbered 7, after V lost 7 bases and J lost 1 base. The CDR3 spans 16 residues. From germline, CDR1 is SEHNR and CDR2 FQNEAQ (reference sequence). Concerning this clone itself: What it binds is unknown.

This chain connects TRBV7-9 to TRBJ2-6; 7 nucleotides align to TRBD1. The sequence derives from a man aged 18 to 30 in good health. Some clones in this sample may be carry-over from other donors' samples. The sample was naive CD4+ T cells from PBMCs. Subset denoted: CD45RA+ positively selected. The chain's CDR3 is CASTLDRPSGANVLTF. Here the CDR3 DNA reads TGTGCCAGCACCTTGGACAGGCCTTCTGGGGCCAACGTCCTGACTTTC.